This T cell receptor beta chain appears in the sequencing data of a study of shared clonotypes between healthy human individuals. General study findings and limits: In contrast to clonotypes shared by all four donors, non-shared clonotypes had lower generation probabilities. Estimated clonotype richness was generally higher in naive than memory subsets. It was only blood that was sampled, and tissue repertoires likely differ. Sequencing depth was predicted to influence how clonotypes are shared among donors.

This CDR3 has 16 residues. Germline-derived CDR1 and CDR2 are MNHEY and SMNVEV (reference sequence). The ends were cut back, 3 bases at V and 0 bases at J, with 12 bases in the middle. Only in-frame clones appear in the TCRdb table, and some are missing; sequencing was by immunoSEQ multiplex PCR. The table has about 820,000 clones, 80% to 95% seen once. As for this clone: Its antigen is undetermined.

Naivety among CD8 cells was defined by CD45RO negativity and positive CCR7 selection, thereby excluding terminally differentiated effector memory CD45RA+ cells. Sequenced material: naive CD8+ T cells sorted from blood. The chain joins TRBV27 to TRBJ2-1; D not certain. This TCR was recovered from a man aged 25 to 40 in good health. The DNA for the CDR3 is TGTGCCAGCAGTTTGCAAAGCGTTGACTCCTACAATGAGCAGTTCTTC. Its translation: CASSLQSVDSYNEQFF.